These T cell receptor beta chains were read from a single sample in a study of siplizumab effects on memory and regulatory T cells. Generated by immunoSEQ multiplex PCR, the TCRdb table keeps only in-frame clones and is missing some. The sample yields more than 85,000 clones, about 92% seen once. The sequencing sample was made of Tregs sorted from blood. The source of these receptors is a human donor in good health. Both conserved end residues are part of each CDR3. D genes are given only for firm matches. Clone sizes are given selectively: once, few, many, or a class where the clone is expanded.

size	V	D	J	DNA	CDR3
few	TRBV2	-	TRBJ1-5	TGTGCCAGCAGAGCACAGGGAGGTAGTCAGCCCCAGCATTTT	CASRAQGGSQPQHF
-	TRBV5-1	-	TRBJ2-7	TGCGCCAGCAGCTTGGTTGGCAGATCCTACGAGCAGTACTTC	CASSLVGRSYEQYF
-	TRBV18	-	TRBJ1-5	TGTGCCAGCTCACGGCGGGAACCGGGAGGAAATCAGCCCCAGCATTTT	CASSRREPGGNQPQHF
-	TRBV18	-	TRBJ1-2	TGTGCCAGCTCACCTCTCGCGGAAGGACACCGCTATGGCTACACCTTC	CASSPLAEGHRYGYTF
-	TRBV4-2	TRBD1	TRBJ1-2	TGTGCCAGCAGCCAAGTGAGTTTAGTCGGGACAGAATATGGCTACACCTTC	CASSQVSLVGTEYGYTF
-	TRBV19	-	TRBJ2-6	TGTGCCAGTAAAAGGATGGGCTCTGGGGCCAACGTCCTGACTTTC	CASKRMGSGANVLTF
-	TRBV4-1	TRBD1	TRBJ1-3	TGCGCCAGCAGCCAAGATGAGGTAGGGGGCTTCGCTGGAAACACCATATATTTT	CASSQDEVGGFAGNTIYF
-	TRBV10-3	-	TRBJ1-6	TGTGCCATCAAGAACGGGGGAATTAATTCACCCCTCCACTTT	CAIKNGGINSPLHF
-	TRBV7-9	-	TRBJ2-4	TGTGCCAGCAGCCCGGACAGTAGAAACATTCAGTACTTC	CASSPDSRNIQYF
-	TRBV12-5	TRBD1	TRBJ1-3	TGTGCTAGTGGCAAGACAGGGGCAGGAAACACCATATATTTT	CASGKTGAGNTIYF
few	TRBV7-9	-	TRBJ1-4	TGTGCCAGCAGCTTAGAAGCTTCAGTGGAACTGTTTTTT	CASSLEASVELFF
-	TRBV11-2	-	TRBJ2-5	TGTGCCAGCAGCCAGAAGGTGCGGACCCAGTACTTC	CASSQKVRTQYF
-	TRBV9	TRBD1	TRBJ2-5	TGTGCCAGCAGTCTCGCTGGGACAGGGGGAGAGACCCAGTACTTC	CASSLAGTGGETQYF
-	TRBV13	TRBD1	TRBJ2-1	TGTGCCAGCAGCTTAGGGGGGACAGACAATGAGCAGTTCTTC	CASSLGGTDNEQFF
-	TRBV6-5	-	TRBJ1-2	TGTGCCAGCAGTTACAGCCGACCAAAAATGGGGGGCTACACCTTC	CASSYSRPKMGGYTF
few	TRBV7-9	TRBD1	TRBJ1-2	TGTGCCAGCAGTCGACAGGGCTCCTATGGCTACACCTTC	CASSRQGSYGYTF
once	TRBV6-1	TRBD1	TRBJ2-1	TGTGCCAGCCGGAAGCAGGGGGCACTCGATGAGCAGTTCTTC	CASRKQGALDEQFF
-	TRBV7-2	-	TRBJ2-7	TGTGCCAGCAGCTTCGTAGGACAGATCGTCTACGAGCAGTACTTC	CASSFVGQIVYEQYF
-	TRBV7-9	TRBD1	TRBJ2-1	TGTGCCAGCAGCTTAGCAGGGGGCGGCTCCTACAATGAGCAGTTCTTC	CASSLAGGGSYNEQFF
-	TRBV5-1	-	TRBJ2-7	TGTGCCAGCAGCATGACAGTCACAGGCCCCGAGCAGTACTTC	CASSMTVTGPEQYF
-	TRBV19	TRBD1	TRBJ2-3	TGTGCCAGTAGTGCACAGGGGGCAATAGATACGCAGTATTTT	CASSAQGAIDTQYF
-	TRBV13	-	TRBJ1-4	TGTGCCAGCAGCCGACAGGAGGCCGGTCGGGAACTGTTTTTT	CASSRQEAGRELFF
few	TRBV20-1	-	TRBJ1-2	TGCAGTTACTCGACTGAGAGAGGCTACACCTTC	CSYSTERGYTF
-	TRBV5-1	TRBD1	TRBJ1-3	TGCGCCAGCAGCGGAACAGGGGACGCTGGAAACACCATATATTTT	CASSGTGDAGNTIYF
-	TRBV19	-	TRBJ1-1	TGTGCCAGTAGTATTCGCGCGGGGAACACTGAAGCTTTCTTT	CASSIRAGNTEAFF
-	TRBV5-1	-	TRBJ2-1	TGCGCCAGCAGCAGACGGGACGGCTACAATGAGCAGTTCTTC	CASSRRDGYNEQFF
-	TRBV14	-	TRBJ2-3	TGTGCCAGCAGCCAAGATTCATATACGCAGTATTTT	CASSQDSYTQYF
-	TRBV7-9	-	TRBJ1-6	TGTGCCAGCAGCTGGGGACACCTGGAGGGATCACCCCTCCACTTT	CASSWGHLEGSPLHF
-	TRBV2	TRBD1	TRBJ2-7	TGTGCCAGCAGTCGACAGGGACCCACCTACGAGCAGTACTTC	CASSRQGPTYEQYF
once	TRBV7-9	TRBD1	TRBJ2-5	TGTGCCAGCAGCACCCGGGACAGGGGGCGTAGGGAGACCCAGTACTTC	CASSTRDRGRRETQYF
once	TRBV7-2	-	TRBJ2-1	TGTGCCAGCAGCATACAGAGGGCAATTGAGCAGTTCTTC	CASSIQRAIEQFF
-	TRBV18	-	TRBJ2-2	TGTGCCAGCTCACCATGGGCAGGGCACACCGGGGAGCTGTTTTTT	CASSPWAGHTGELFF
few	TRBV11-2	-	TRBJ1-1	TGTGCCAGCAGCTTAATCCTTGCAGATGAAGCTTTCTTT	CASSLILADEAFF
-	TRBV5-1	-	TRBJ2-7	TGCGCCAGCAGCCGGGGAGGTGCGAGCTCCTACGAGCAGTACTTC	CASSRGGASSYEQYF
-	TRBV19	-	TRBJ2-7	TGTGCCAGTAGTACCGGGCAGGGGTCCTACGAGCAGTACTTC	CASSTGQGSYEQYF
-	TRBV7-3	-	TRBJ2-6	TGTGCCAGCAGTACCCAGGGACCTGGGGCCAACGTCCTGACTTTC	CASSTQGPGANVLTF
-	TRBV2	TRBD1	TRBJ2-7	TGTGCCAGCAGGCCGGGACAGAGAACCTACGAGCAGTACTTC	CASRPGQRTYEQYF
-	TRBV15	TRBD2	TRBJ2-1	TGTGCCACCAGCAGAGGCCCGGGACTAGGGTTCGGCTCCTACAATGAGCAGTTCTTC	CATSRGPGLGFGSYNEQFF